Below, 7 T cell receptor beta chains from the same sample are listed, as sequenced in a study of cytomegalovirus exposure and HLA in healthy donors. Use of 60 Vbeta and 13 Jbeta primers characterized the PCR. Produced via immunoSEQ multiplex PCR; TCRdb's table is partial and in-frame only. This table holds approximately 50,000 clones. Sequenced input: PBMCs. Every receptor here comes from a male donor in good health and CMV-seropositive.

The rearrangement links TRBV7-8 to TRBJ2-7; TRBD1 matches 8 bases. The J segment lost 6 bases and the V segment lost 1 base, leaving 5 bases of the junction unmatched. The CDR3 has 14 amino acids. Germline CDR1 is SGHVS and CDR2 is FQNEAQ. This CDR3 reads CASSLGTGKAEQYF. The CDR3 DNA reads TGTGCCAGCAGCTTAGGGACAGGGAAAGCCGAGCAGTACTTC.

This sequence joins TRBV7-9 and TRBJ2-3; 12 bases line up with TRBD2. CDR3 size: 14 residues. Germline values: CDR1 SEHNR, CDR2 FQNEAQ (reference sequence). V shed 5 bases and J 7 bases; nucleotides not matched to a gene: 4. CDR3: CASSPGTSGHTQYF. CDR3 coding DNA: TGTGCCAGCAGCCCAGGGACTAGCGGGCATACGCAGTATTTT.

The chain recombines TRBV5-1 with TRBJ1-1; D remains unclear. Trimming stripped 2 bases from V and 4 bases from J, with 15 bases between. Germline CDR1 reads SGHRS; CDR2 reads YFSETQ. The CDR3 is 15 residues long. The CDR3 protein is CASSFSPGSGTEAFF. As DNA, the CDR3 is TGCGCCAGCAGCTTCTCCCCAGGATCAGGCACTGAAGCTTTCTTT.

This sequence joins TRBV9 and TRBJ2-3, with a weak D call TRBD1 (5 bases). Trimming pared 4 bases from V and 0 bases from J, leaving 15 bases between. This CDR3 has 16 amino acids. The germline CDR1 and CDR2 sequences are SGDLS and YYNGEE. CDR3: CASSLKQVPSTDTQYF. CDR3 bases: TGTGCCAGCAGCCTCAAACAGGTTCCGAGCACAGATACGCAGTATTTT.

The chain uses TRBV28 and TRBJ2-7, with TRBD1 matching over 7 bases. From germline, CDR1 is MDHEN and CDR2 SYDVKM. The CDR3 runs to 15 residues. V shed 5 bases and J 2 bases; nucleotides not matched to a gene: 9. CDR3 sequence (DNA): TGTGCCAGCAGTCCCTCGAGAGGGACAGCCTACGAGCAGTACTTC. It encodes CASSPSRGTAYEQYF.

The J gene is TRBJ2-3, the V gene TRBV27; maybe TRBD1 (5 bases). V dropped 8 bases and J dropped 6 bases, with 12 bases sitting between them. CDR1 and CDR2 (germline): MNHEY, SMNVEV (reference sequence). The CDR3 runs to 12 residues. The CDR3 DNA sequence: TGTGCCAGCGGCAGGGATGGGGATACGCAGTATTTT. Translated: CASGRDGDTQYF.

The chain carries TRBV15 and TRBJ2-3; 8 bases are a match to TRBD2. This CDR3 region has 15 residues. Germline V CDR1 and CDR2: LNHNV, YYDKDF (reference sequence). V lost 0 bases to trimming and J lost 4 bases; unmatched junction nucleotides: 3. The CDR3 loop is CATSREASGPDTQYF. CDR3 bases: TGTGCCACCAGCAGAGAGGCTAGCGGGCCAGATACGCAGTATTTT. Full variable domain (rest looked up from reference TRBV15 and TRBJ2-3): DAMVIQNPRYQVTQFGKPVTLSCSQTLNHNVMYWYQQKSSQAPKLLFHYYDKDFNNEADTPDNFQSRRPNTSFCFLDIRSPGLGDTAMYLCATSREASGPDTQYFGPGTRLTVL.